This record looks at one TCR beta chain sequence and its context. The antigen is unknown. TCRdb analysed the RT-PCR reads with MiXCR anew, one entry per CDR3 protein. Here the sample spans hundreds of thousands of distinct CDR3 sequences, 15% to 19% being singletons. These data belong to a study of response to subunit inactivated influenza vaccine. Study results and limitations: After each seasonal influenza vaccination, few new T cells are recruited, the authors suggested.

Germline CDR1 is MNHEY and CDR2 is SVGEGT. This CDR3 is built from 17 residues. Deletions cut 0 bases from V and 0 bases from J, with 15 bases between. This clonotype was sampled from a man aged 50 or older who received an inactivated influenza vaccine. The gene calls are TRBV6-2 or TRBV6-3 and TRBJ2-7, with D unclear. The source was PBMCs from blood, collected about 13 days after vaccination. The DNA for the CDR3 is TGTGCCAGCAGTTACTCGACGGAGAGCGTAAGCTCCTACGAGCAGTACTTC. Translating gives CASSYSTESVSSYEQYF.